This T cell receptor (beta chain) was captured by sequencing in a study of post-analysis software for immune sequencing data. The wider study: Disease courses included relapsing-remitting, secondary progressive and progressive-relapsing multiple sclerosis.

Study-level results: Controls showed lower frequencies than patients for roughly five TRBV segments, and TRBV5-6, TRBV5-1 and TRBV20-1 were among these. The study found significantly lower normalized Chao1 diversity in multiple sclerosis patients than in controls.

Researchers reported that TCR beta cDNA libraries carried unique molecular identifiers. Once roughly 0.85 to 11 million T cells were used, hundreds of thousands of cDNA molecules resulted. TCRdb re-analysed the PCR reads in MiXCR, keeping a single row per CDR3 protein. The sample consists of 350,000 to 500,000 distinct CDR3 sequences, approximately 42% of them appearing once. Points on this clonotype: Its antigen is currently unknown.

Germline V CDR1 and CDR2: LNHNV, YYDKDF (reference sequence). With 3 bases removed from V and 0 bases from J, the gap between germline ends came to 17 bases. CDR3 length: 17 residues. The receptor was isolated from a girl aged 2-10 years with multiple sclerosis. Input material: blood. The V and J genes are TRBV15 and TRBJ1-1, with a possible D match to TRBD1 (5 bases). CDR3 region: CATSRAGKSALNTEAFF. In nucleotides, the CDR3 is TGTGCCACCAGCAGGGCAGGGAAGTCTGCGTTGAACACTGAAGCTTTCTTT. The full variable domain, its missing parts supplied by reference TRBV15 and TRBJ1-1, is DAMVIQNPRYQVTQFGKPVTLSCSQTLNHNVMYWYQQKSSQAPKLLFHYYDKDFNNEADTPDNFQSRRPNTSFCFLDIRSPGLGDTAMYLCATSRAGKSALNTEAFFGQGTRLTVV.